Shown below are 9 T cell receptor beta chains from a single sample sequenced in a study of CD4 and CD8 cells across lung adenocarcinoma regions (dated by TCRdb to 2016 to 2019). Receptor libraries were prepared by PCR. TCRdb lists the instrument as HiSeq X Ten. The public reads were reanalyzed by TCRdb: fastp trimming at Q25, MiXCR alignment, in-frame beta chains only. Rows are combined by CDR3 protein, so each entry shows the most common genes and DNA. Present in this sample are several thousand distinct CDR3 sequences, approximately 53% of which were seen just once. Around 50% of the sample lies in the top ten. Sequenced sample: CD8+ T cells from the margin of a lung tumor. The cell subset or site label corresponds to: tumor margin region. These receptors all come from a female donor with lung adenocarcinoma. The CD4 and CD8 labels of this study may be unreliable.

The chain recombines TRBV12-3 or TRBV12-4 with TRBJ2-5; D gene ambiguous. This CDR3 has 13 residues. V was clipped by 2 bases and J by 5 bases, with 9 bases between them. CDR3 in amino acids: CASSLSPLETQYF. CDR3 sequence (DNA): TGTGCCAGCAGTTTATCCCCCTTGGAGACCCAGTACTTC.

In this sample, this clonotype turned up a few times. The V gene is TRBV4-1, the J gene TRBJ2-5, with 11 bases matching TRBD2. The CDR3 sequence is 18 residues long. CDR1 MGHRA and CDR2 YSYEKL come from the germline V gene. J lost 4 bases, V lost 4 bases, and 14 bases had no gene match. CDR3 DNA sequence: TGCGCCAGCAGCCGGTCCGGGACTAGCGGAGCTGGGGTAGAGACCCAGTACTTC. Translating gives CASSRSGTSGAGVETQYF.

Remarks on this clonotype: Germline and junction disagree at one end, which may indicate a read error. The V call is TRBV10-2, the J call TRBJ2-3; 7 nucleotides line up with TRBD2. Germline CDR1 reads WSHSY; CDR2 reads SAAADI. The CDR3 covers 15 residues. CDR3 sequence: CGSSTGGRSKNMQYF. The CDR3 DNA reads as TGCGGCAGCAGTACGGGGGGACGGTCCAAAAATATGCAGTACTTT.

Judged by abundance, this clonotype is medium-sized. J is TRBJ1-5 and V is TRBV6-1; D is undetermined. The V gene's germline CDR1 is MNHNS and CDR2 SASEGT. V was shortened by 2 bases and J by 7 bases, with 9 bases between the two germline ends. The CDR3 runs to 13 residues. The CDR3 DNA sequence: TGTGCCAGCAGTGAAACGCAATACCAGCCCCAGCATTTT. It encodes CASSETQYQPQHF.

This sequence joins TRBV6-1 and TRBJ2-1; D is unresolved. Trimming removed 3 bases at V and 4 bases at J, with 7 bases between. The germline CDR1 and CDR2 sequences are MNHNS and SASEGT. The CDR3 has 13 amino acids. The CDR3 DNA reads as TGTGCCAGCAGTGAGTTCGGGTACAATGAGCAGTTCTTC. Translating gives CASSEFGYNEQFF.

As to this clonotype: The junction and the germline gene differ at one end; a read error may be behind it. V gene TRBV25-1 combines with J gene TRBJ2-6; D is perhaps TRBD2 (7 bases). In germline, CDR1 is MGHDK, CDR2 SYGVNS. The CDR3 is 14 amino acids. CDR3 bases: TGTGCCAGCAGTCCGCGAGGGGGGGCCTACGTGCAGACCTTC. Protein: CASSPRGGAYVQTF. Filled out from reference TRBV25-1 and TRBJ2-6, the complete variable domain reads EADIYQTPRYLVIGTGKKITLECSQTMGHDKMYWYQQDPGMELHLIHYSYGVNSTEKGDLSSESTVSRIRTEHFPLTLESARPSHTSQYLCASSPRGGAYVQTFGAGSRLTVL.

This clonotype was seen a few times. This chain connects TRBV27 to TRBJ2-3; TRBD2 is a possible D gene (5 bases). The ends were cut back, 2 bases at V and 4 bases at J, with 10 bases in the middle. Looked up from germline, CDR1 is MNHEY and CDR2 is SMNVEV (reference sequence). The CDR3 runs 14 residues. The CDR3 DNA follows: TGTGCCAGCAGTTTAAAGTTAGCGTCAGATACGCAGTATTTT. Translation gives CASSLKLASDTQYF.

In this sample, this clonotype turned up many times. This rearrangement joins TRBV7-2 to TRBJ2-5; TRBD2 is a possible D gene (6 bases). The V gene's germline CDR1 is SGHTA and CDR2 FQGNSA. This CDR3 has 14 residues. V was trimmed by 3 bases and J by 5 bases, leaving 13 bases between them. The CDR3 reads CASSFGTDTETQYF. The DNA for the CDR3 is TGTGCCAGCAGCTTCGGGACTGATACTGAGACCCAGTACTTC.

This clonotype was seen once. Compared with germline, one end of the junction differs, possibly owing to a read error. This rearrangement joins TRBV12-3 or TRBV12-4 to TRBJ2-4, with D possibly matching TRBD2 (6 bases). The CDR3 runs to 15 residues. DNA of the CDR3: TGTGCCCGCGGTTTGGGGCGGGGAGCCAAAAACATTCAGTATTTC. It encodes CARGLGRGAKNIQYF.